The present T cell receptor beta chain was sequenced within a study of identical twins. Regarding the study as a whole: Out-of-frame alpha sequences shared by twins showed excess low generation probability. Models underestimated out-of-frame TCR alpha sharing in monozygotic twins. Cross-sectional statistics underpinned the conclusions; the same donors were not followed.

Via MiXCR, TCRdb re-called the 5' RACE reads, giving one row per CDR3 protein. The sample lists approximately 1.8 million distinct CDR3 sequences; about 30% were seen once. This CDR3 contains 17 residues. Per germline, CDR1 DFQATT and CDR2 SNEGSKA (reference sequence). J lost 4 bases, V lost 1 base, and 9 bases had no gene match. Note on this clonotype: Its target is not known.

V is TRBV20-1 and J is TRBJ2-7; 14 nucleotides agree with TRBD2. This TCR came from a newborn girl in good health. The sample consisted of cord blood. The CDR3 sequence: CSARVFGLAGGNYEQYF. The CDR3 nucleotides read TGCAGTGCTAGAGTTTTCGGACTAGCGGGAGGCAATTACGAGCAGTACTTC.